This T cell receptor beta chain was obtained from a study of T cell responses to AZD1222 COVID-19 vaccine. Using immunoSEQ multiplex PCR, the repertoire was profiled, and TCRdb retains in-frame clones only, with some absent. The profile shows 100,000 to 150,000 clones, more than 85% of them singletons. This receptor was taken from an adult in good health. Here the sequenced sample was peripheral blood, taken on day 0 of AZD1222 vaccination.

The CDR3 reads CASSRGGTGTDTQYF. CDR3 nucleotide sequence: TGTGCCAGTAGTCGCGGGGGGACGGGCACAGATACGCAGTATTTT. The V and J genes are TRBV19 and TRBJ2-3, with 8 bases fitting TRBD2. This CDR3 is built from 15 residues. Germline CDR1 LNHDA, CDR2 SQIVND (reference sequence). Germline trimming cut 5 bases from V and 1 base from J; bases unmatched to any gene: 5.